This TCR beta chain was recorded in a study of shared clonotypes between healthy human individuals. Each sample came from a Caucasian adult donor living in Nashville, Tennessee. Study observations and caveats: Researchers found naive subsets generally carried larger estimated richness than memory subsets.

Turning to this clone: Antigen specificity is unknown.

This table comes from immunoSEQ multiplex PCR, and its TCRdb copy is limited to in-frame clones, with some not included. The sample records 1.6 million or so clones, roughly 97% being singletons. The clonotype originates from a man younger than 40 in good health. The sample consisted of naive CD4+ T cells sorted from blood. The subset denotes: CD45RA+ positively selected.

CDR3 in DNA: TGTGCCAGCAACCCGACCCCGTACGAGGGTACCGGGGAGCTGTTTTTT. Protein sequence: CASNPTPYEGTGELFF. This chain joins TRBV11-2 and TRBJ2-2, with D perhaps matching TRBD2 (5 bases). Germline CDR1 SGHAT, CDR2 FQNNGV. V was cut by 7 bases and J by 5 bases, with 20 bases left in between. CDR3 length equals 16 residues.